These 10 T cell receptor beta chains originate from one sample sequenced in a study of post-analysis software for immune sequencing data. Study-level points and caveats: Patients had higher frequencies than controls of roughly 5 TRBV segments, including TRBV5-6, TRBV5-1 and TRBV20-1.

Each TCR beta cDNA library carried unique molecular identifiers. Each CDR3 protein is one row after TCRdb ran MiXCR on the PCR reads. The table lists about 570,000 distinct CDR3 sequences, around a third of them singletons, with about 6% in the top ten. Their target antigens are unknown. The specimen was blood. The receptors stem from a girl between 2 and 17 years old with multiple sclerosis.

This clonotype was counted many times. Here the CDR3 reads CASSFAGPSYNEQFF. Written as DNA, the CDR3 is TGTGCCAGCAGCTTTGCGGGGCCGTCCTACAATGAGCAGTTCTTC. The chain carries TRBV7-9 and TRBJ2-1; maybe TRBD2 (6 bases). CDR3 length: 15 amino acids. Germline V gene data show CDR1 as SEHNR and CDR2 as FQNEAQ (reference sequence). Trimming stripped 3 bases from V and 1 base from J, with 10 bases between.

This clonotype was observed a few times. The V gene is TRBV20-1, the J gene TRBJ2-5; perhaps TRBD2 as D (5 bases). V was clipped by 3 bases and J by 5 bases, with 10 bases between them. The germline V gene has CDR1 DFQATT and CDR2 SNEGSKA (reference sequence). The CDR3 extends over 12 amino acids. In DNA, the CDR3 is TGCAGTGCTAGGAGGGCTGAGGAGACCCAGTACTTC. It translates to CSARRAEETQYF.

This chain joins TRBV20-1 and TRBJ2-7, with a weak D call TRBD1 (6 bases). Germline CDR1 and CDR2: DFQATT and SNEGSKA (reference sequence). The CDR3 runs 12 residues. The CDR3 reads CRAEQGSYEQYF. In DNA, the CDR3 is TGCAGGGCAGAACAGGGCTCCTACGAGCAGTACTTC.

There are a few counts of this clonotype. The CDR3 protein is CASLGANEQFF. As DNA, the CDR3 is TGCGCCAGTTTAGGGGCCAATGAGCAGTTCTTC. The V and J genes are TRBV10-2 and TRBJ2-1, with a tentative D call TRBD1 (5 bases). Per germline, CDR1 WSHSY and CDR2 SAAADI. The length of the CDR3 is 11 residues. The ends were cut back, 9 bases at V and 6 bases at J, with 9 bases in the middle.

This clonotype was observed a handful of times. The chain carries TRBV29-1 and TRBJ2-7; 9 bases map to TRBD1. The CDR3 length is 14 residues. Looked up from germline, CDR1 is SQVTM and CDR2 is ANQGSEA. Trimming removed 5 bases from V and 2 bases from J; junction bases left unmatched: 7. The CDR3 coding sequence is TGCAGCGTTCAATGGGGACAGGGAACCTACGAGCAGTACTTC. It translates to CSVQWGQGTYEQYF.

The rearrangement uses TRBV7-3 and TRBJ2-1, with 9 bases matching TRBD2. Germline V CDR1 and CDR2: SGHTA, FQGTGA. V was clipped by 8 bases and J by 6 bases; unmatched bases: 14. There are 16 residues in the CDR3. CDR3 loop: CASSRVGREGLNEQFF. CDR3 DNA: TGTGCCAGCTCCAGAGTGGGGCGGGAGGGCCTCAATGAGCAGTTCTTC.

The chain joins TRBV5-1 to TRBJ1-1; the D gene is possibly TRBD1 (5 bases). The CDR3 extends over 13 amino acids. The germline V gene encodes CDR1 SGHRS and CDR2 YFSETQ. V lost 4 bases and J 10 bases, leaving 17 bases between the germline ends. The CDR3 DNA reads as TGCGCCAGCAGCCCCACCCAGGGCTCTCCAGCTTTCTTT. Translating it yields CASSPTQGSPAFF.

Concerning this clonotype itself: The conserved phenylalanine or tryptophan normally closing the CDR3 is absent here, so this likely arose from a read error. The chain joins TRBV12-3 or TRBV12-4 to TRBJ2-7; D gene uncertain. Judging by the DNA end, TRBJ2-5 fits better; the J call may be wrong. The CDR3 runs to 13 residues. The CDR3 is CASSLETRETQYC. As DNA, the CDR3 is TGTGCCAGCAGTCTCGAGACCCGGGAGACCCAGTACTGC.

The chain joins TRBV11-2 to TRBJ1-2; 10 nucleotides agree with TRBD1. Germline lookup yields CDR1 SGHAT and CDR2 FQNNGV. The CDR3 sequence is 13 residues long. The V segment lost 5 bases and the J segment 8 bases; nucleotides outside the gene matches: 5. The CDR3 is CASSPDRGQGYTF. The CDR3 DNA reads TGTGCCAGCAGCCCTGACAGGGGGCAAGGCTACACCTTC.

The chain is built from TRBV7-2 and TRBJ1-2; D may be TRBD1 (5 bases). This CDR3 is 14 amino acids long. Between the trimmed V and J ends, which lost 5 bases and 5 bases, there was a span of 15 bases. Germline CDR1 SGHTA, CDR2 FQGNSA. CDR3 loop: CASSAGGGRYGYTF. CDR3 DNA: TGTGCCAGCAGCGCTGGCGGGGGACGGTATGGCTACACCTTC.